This T cell receptor beta chain emerged from a study of Ad26.COV2.S vaccination and SARS-CoV-2 variants. Produced via immunoSEQ multiplex PCR; TCRdb's table is partial and in-frame only. The profile covers 330,000 or so clones, with almost 90% appearing a single time and 4.5% to 7% taken by the ten largest. This CDR3 is 12 amino acids long. Trimming removed 9 bases at V and 0 bases at J, with 8 bases between. Germline V gene data show CDR1 as LGHDT and CDR2 as YNNKEL (reference sequence). The treatment here: some 19 received Ad26.COV2.S at low or high dose, single or two shots; several received placebo; per-sample allocation not given. All samples were drawn on day 63, counting from the first vaccine or placebo injection. An Ad26 vector was used to express Wuhan-strain SARS-CoV-2 spike as the vaccine.

This clonotype was sampled from a person aged 18-60 years who received the Ad26.COV2.S COVID-19 vaccine or a placebo. The source material was peripheral blood, sampled in a trial of Ad26.COV2.S vaccine versus placebo. The J gene is TRBJ1-1, the V gene TRBV3-1 (or the pseudogene TRBV3-2); D call uncertain. The CDR3 sequence: CARKFLNTEAFF. The DNA of the CDR3 is TGTGCCAGAAAGTTTCTGAACACTGAAGCTTTCTTT.